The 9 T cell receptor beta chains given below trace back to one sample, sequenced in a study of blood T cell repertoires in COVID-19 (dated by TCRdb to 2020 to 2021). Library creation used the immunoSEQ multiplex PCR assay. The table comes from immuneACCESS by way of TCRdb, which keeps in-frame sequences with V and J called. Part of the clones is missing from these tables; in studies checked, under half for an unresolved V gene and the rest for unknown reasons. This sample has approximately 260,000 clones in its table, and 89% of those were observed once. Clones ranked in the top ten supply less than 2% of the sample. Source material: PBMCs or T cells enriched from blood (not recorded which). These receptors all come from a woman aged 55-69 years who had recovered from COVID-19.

In DNA form, the CDR3 reads TGCGCCAGCAGCCGCATCGGGACAGGCTTTACAACTAATGAAAAACTGTTTTTT. Its protein product is CASSRIGTGFTTNEKLFF. The genes are TRBV5-1 and TRBJ1-4, with 8 bases lining up with TRBD1. The V and J ends lost 4 bases and 0 bases, in that order; junction bases with no gene match: 11. The germline gives CDR1 SGHRS, CDR2 YFSETQ. The CDR3 contains 18 residues. The whole variable domain, remainder taken from reference TRBV5-1 and TRBJ1-4, is KAGVTQTPRYLIKTRGQQVTLSCSPISGHRSVSWYQQTPGQGLQFLFEYFSETQRNKGNFPGRFSGRQFSNSRSEMNVSTLELGDSALYLCASSRIGTGFTTNEKLFFGSGTQLSVL.

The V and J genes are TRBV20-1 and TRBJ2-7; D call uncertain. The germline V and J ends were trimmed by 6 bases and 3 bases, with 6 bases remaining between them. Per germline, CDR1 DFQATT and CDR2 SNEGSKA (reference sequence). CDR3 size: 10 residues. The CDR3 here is CSAYNYEQYF. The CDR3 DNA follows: TGCAGTGCGTATAACTACGAGCAGTACTTC.

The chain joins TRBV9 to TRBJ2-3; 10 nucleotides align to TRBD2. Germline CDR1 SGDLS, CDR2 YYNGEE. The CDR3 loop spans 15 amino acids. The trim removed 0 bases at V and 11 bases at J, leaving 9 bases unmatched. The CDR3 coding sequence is TGTGCCAGCAGCGTAGTAGCGGGAGGCCTCGAGAGGCAGTATTTT. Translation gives CASSVVAGGLERQYF.

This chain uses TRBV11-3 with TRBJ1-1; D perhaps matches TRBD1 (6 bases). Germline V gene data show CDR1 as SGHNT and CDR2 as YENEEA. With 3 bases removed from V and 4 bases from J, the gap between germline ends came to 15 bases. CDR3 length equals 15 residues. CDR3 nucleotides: TGTGCCAGCAGCTTCAGGGGTTCCGGTGGCACTGAAGCTTTCTTT. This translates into CASSFRGSGGTEAFF.

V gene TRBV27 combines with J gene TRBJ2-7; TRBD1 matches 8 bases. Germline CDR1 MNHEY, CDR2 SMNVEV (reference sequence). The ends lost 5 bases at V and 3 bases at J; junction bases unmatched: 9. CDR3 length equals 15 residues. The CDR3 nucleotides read TGTGCCAGCAGTCCTCCGGACAGGGATGTCTACGAGCAGTACTTC. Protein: CASSPPDRDVYEQYF.

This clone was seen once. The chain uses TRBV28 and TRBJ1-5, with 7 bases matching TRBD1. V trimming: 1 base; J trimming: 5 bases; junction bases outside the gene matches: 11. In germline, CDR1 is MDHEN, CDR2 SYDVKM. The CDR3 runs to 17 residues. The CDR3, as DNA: TGTGCCAGCAGTTTATTGGACAGGTTGACAGTATATCAGCCCCAGCATTTT. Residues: CASSLLDRLTVYQPQHF.

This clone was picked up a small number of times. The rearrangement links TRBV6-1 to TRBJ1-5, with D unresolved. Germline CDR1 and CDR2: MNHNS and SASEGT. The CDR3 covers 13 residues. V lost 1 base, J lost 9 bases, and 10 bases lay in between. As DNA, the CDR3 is TGTGCCAGCAGTGAAGTCAAAGAGTTGCCCCAGCATTTT. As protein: CASSEVKELPQHF.

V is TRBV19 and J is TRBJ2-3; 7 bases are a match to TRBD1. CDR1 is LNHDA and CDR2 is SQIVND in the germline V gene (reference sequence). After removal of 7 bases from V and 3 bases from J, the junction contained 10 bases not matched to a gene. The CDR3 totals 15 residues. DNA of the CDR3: TGTGCCAGTAAAAGACAGGGCGGTTTAACAGATACGCAGTATTTT. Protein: CASKRQGGLTDTQYF.

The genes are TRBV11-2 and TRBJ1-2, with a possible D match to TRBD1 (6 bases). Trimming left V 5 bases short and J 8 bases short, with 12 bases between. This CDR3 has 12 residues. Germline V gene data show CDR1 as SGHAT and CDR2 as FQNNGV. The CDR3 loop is CASSIQGRGYTF. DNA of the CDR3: TGTGCCAGCAGCATACAGGGTAGGGGCTACACCTTC. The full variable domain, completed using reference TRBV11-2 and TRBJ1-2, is EAGVAQSPRYKIIEKRQSVAFWCNPISGHATLYWYQQILGQGPKLLIQFQNNGVVDDSQLPKDRFSAERLKGVDSTLKIQPAKLEDSAVYLCASSIQGRGYTFGSGTRLTVV.